This TCR beta chain was captured by sequencing in a study of control samples from healthy donors and cancer patients. V was pared by 2 bases and J by 7 bases, with 12 bases between. CDR1 and CDR2 from the germline V gene are SGHTA and FQGTGA. This CDR3 contains 13 residues. Assay used: immunoSEQ multiplex PCR; TCRdb lists only in-frame clones, some missing. The repertoire consists of about 140,000 clones, with about 90% occurring once and the leading ten covering under 9%. The sequence was collected from a man in his late teens or twenties in good health. The material sequenced was blood. The chain combines TRBV7-3 with TRBJ2-7; no clear D. This chain's CDR3 is CASSLGRATEQYF. The CDR3 region has the DNA TGTGCCAGCAGCTTAGGGCGTGCGACAGAGCAGTACTTC.